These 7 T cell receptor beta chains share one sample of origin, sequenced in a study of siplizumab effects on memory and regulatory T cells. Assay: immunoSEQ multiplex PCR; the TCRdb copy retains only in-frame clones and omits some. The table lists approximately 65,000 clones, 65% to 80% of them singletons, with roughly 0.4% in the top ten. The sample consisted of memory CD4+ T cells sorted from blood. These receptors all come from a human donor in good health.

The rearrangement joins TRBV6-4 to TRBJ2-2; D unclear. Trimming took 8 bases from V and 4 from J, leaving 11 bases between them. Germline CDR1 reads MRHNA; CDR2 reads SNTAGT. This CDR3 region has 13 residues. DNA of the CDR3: TGTGCCAGCGGGCCGTCGGGCACCGGGGAGCTGTTTTTT. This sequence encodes CASGPSGTGELFF.

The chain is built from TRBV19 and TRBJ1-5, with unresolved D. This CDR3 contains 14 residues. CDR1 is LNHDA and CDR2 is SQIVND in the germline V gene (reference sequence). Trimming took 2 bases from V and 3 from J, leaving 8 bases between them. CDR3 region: CASSINRFNQPQHF. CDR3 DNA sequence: TGTGCCAGTAGTATAAATCGGTTCAATCAGCCCCAGCATTTT.

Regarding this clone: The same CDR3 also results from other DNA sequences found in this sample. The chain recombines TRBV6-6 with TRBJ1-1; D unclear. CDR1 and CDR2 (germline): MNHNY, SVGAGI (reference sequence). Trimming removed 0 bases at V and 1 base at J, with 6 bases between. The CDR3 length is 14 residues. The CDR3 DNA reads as TGTGCCAGCAGTTACTCCCCGGGGAACACTGAAGCTTTCTTT. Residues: CASSYSPGNTEAFF.

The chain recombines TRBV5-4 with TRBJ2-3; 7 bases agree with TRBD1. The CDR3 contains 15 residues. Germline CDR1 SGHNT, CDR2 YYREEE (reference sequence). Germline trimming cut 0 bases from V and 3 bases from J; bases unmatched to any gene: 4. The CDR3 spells CASSLADRSTDTQYF. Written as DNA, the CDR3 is TGTGCCAGCAGCTTGGCGGACAGGAGTACAGATACGCAGTATTTT.

CDR3 loop: CASSMGAGVQNTEAFF. CDR3 in DNA: TGTGCCAGTAGTATGGGGGCAGGGGTTCAGAACACTGAAGCTTTCTTT. V and J are TRBV19 and TRBJ1-1; D is perhaps TRBD1 (6 bases). V was cut by 3 bases and J by 1 base, with 15 bases left in between. Germline CDR1 and CDR2: LNHDA and SQIVND (reference sequence). This CDR3 contains 16 residues.

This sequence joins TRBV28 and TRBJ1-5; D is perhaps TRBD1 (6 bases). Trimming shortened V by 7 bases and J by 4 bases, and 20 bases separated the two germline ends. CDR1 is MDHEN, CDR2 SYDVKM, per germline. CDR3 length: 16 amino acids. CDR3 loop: CASILVGRGENQPQHF. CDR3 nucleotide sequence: TGTGCCAGCATCTTGGTCGGCAGGGGCGAAAATCAGCCCCAGCATTTT.

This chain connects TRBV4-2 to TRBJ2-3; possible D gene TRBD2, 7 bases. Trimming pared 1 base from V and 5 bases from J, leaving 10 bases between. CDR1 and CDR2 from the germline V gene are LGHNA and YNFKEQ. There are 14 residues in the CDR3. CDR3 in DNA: TGTGCCAGCAGCCAAGGGGGGGGGCAAGATACGCAGTATTTT. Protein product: CASSQGGGQDTQYF.